The 23 T cell receptor beta chains given below trace back to one sample, sequenced in a study of early T cells in non-severe SARS-CoV-2 infection. TCRdb re-called the 5' RACE reads with MiXCR, one entry per CDR3 protein. The data contain approximately 90,000 distinct CDR3 sequences, 12% of them singletons. The sequenced sample was whole blood, obtained at baseline. The receptors come from an adult who was a healthcare worker with PCR-confirmed SARS-CoV-2 infection or an uninfected control (not recorded which).

The J gene is TRBJ2-5, the V gene TRBV5-4, with 7 bases aligning to TRBD1. The CDR3 is made up of 14 amino acids. V shed 4 bases, J shed 4 bases, and the junction held 7 bases outside the gene matches. Germline lookup yields CDR1 SGHNT and CDR2 YYREEE (reference sequence). The CDR3 spells CASSLWDRSETQYF. DNA of the CDR3: TGTGCCAGCAGCCTATGGGACAGATCAGAGACCCAGTACTTC. The full variable domain, with the rest looked up from reference TRBV5-4 and TRBJ2-5, is ETGVTQSPTHLIKTRGQQVTLRCSSQSGHNTVSWYQQALGQGPQFIFQYYREEENGRGNFPPRFSGLQFPNYSSELNVNALELDDSALYLCASSLWDRSETQYFGPGTRLLVL.

The table lists this clonotype with a few counts. The chain combines TRBV2 with TRBJ1-6; TRBD1 matches at 9 bases. V lost 6 bases to trimming and J lost 5 bases; unmatched junction nucleotides: 5. The CDR3 sequence is 15 residues long. Germline CDR1 is SNHLY and CDR2 is FYNNEI. CDR3 amino acids: CASRMGTGNNSPLHF. The CDR3 DNA follows: TGTGCCAGCAGGATGGGGACAGGGAATAATTCACCCCTCCACTTT. Complete variable domain (other parts from reference TRBV2 and TRBJ1-6): EPEVTQTPSHQVTQMGQEVILRCVPISNHLYFYWYRQILGQKVEFLVSFYNNEISEKSEIFDDQFSVERPDGSNFTLKIRSTKLEDSAMYFCASRMGTGNNSPLHFGNGTRLTVT.

This clonotype was seen ten or more times. This chain connects TRBV4-2 to TRBJ2-1; the match to TRBD2 covers 10 bases. Germline loops: CDR1 LGHNA, CDR2 YNFKEQ. Losses at the gene ends were 0 bases for V and 5 bases for J; bases not matched to a gene: 16. The CDR3 sequence is 20 residues long. The CDR3 DNA reads as TGTGCCAGCAGCCAAGAATCAGGGACTAGCGCGAACCCCCATGACAATGAGCAGTTCTTC. Translation: CASSQESGTSANPHDNEQFF.

This clonotype was counted only a few times. The gene calls are TRBV25-1 and TRBJ2-1; possible D gene TRBD1, 5 bases. CDR3 length: 13 residues. V lost 4 bases to trimming and J lost 9 bases, with 13 bases between them. Per germline, CDR1 MGHDK and CDR2 SYGVNS. The CDR3 loop reads CASSALTVGEQFF. The CDR3 DNA reads as TGTGCCAGCAGTGCCCTGACAGTGGGTGAGCAGTTCTTC.

CDR3 protein: CASSFKQGPYEQYF. CDR3 nucleotides: TGTGCCAGCAGCTTTAAACAGGGTCCCTACGAGCAGTACTTC. V gene TRBV7-9 combines with J gene TRBJ2-7; D might be TRBD1 (6 bases). Looked up from germline, CDR1 is SEHNR and CDR2 is FQNEAQ (reference sequence). The ends were cut back, 3 bases at V and 2 bases at J, with 11 bases in the middle. This CDR3 spans 14 amino acids.

The rearrangement links TRBV6-2 or TRBV6-3 to TRBJ2-7; D possibly corresponds to TRBD2 (5 bases). Per the germline V gene, CDR1 is MNHEY and CDR2 is SVGEGT. The CDR3 has 13 amino acids. Trimming removed 0 bases from V and 6 bases from J, with 9 bases in between. CDR3 region: CASSYSNRGEQYF. The CDR3 DNA sequence: TGTGCCAGCAGTTACTCAAACCGGGGCGAGCAGTACTTC.

This chain uses TRBV11-2 with TRBJ2-7; TRBD2 matches 10 bases. The CDR3 length is 15 residues. CDR1 and CDR2 (germline): SGHAT, FQNNGV. Trimming took 4 bases from V and 4 from J; bases not matched to a gene: 7. The CDR3 DNA is TGTGCCAGCAGCTCCCCCTCTAGCGGGAGATACGAGCAGTACTTC. Its translation: CASSSPSSGRYEQYF.

The table lists this clonotype with a few counts. This chain uses TRBV11-2 with TRBJ2-3, with D perhaps matching TRBD2 (5 bases). V dropped 5 bases and J dropped 4 bases, with 13 bases sitting between them. This CDR3 is built from 14 residues. The germline V gene has CDR1 SGHAT and CDR2 FQNNGV. The CDR3 reads CASSPRTGSDTQYF. The CDR3 DNA is TGTGCCAGCAGCCCTCGGACTGGCTCAGATACGCAGTATTTT.

This clonotype was recorded many times. The chain combines TRBV28 with TRBJ1-1; no firm D call. The V and J ends lost 6 bases and 10 bases respectively, with 18 bases between them. This CDR3 spans 13 amino acids. Germline CDR1 MDHEN, CDR2 SYDVKM. The chain's CDR3 is CASSSQSRPSAFF. In DNA form, the CDR3 reads TGTGCCAGCAGCTCACAGTCCCGACCCTCAGCTTTCTTT.

This clonotype has a count of ten or more. The chain links TRBV28 to TRBJ2-5; perhaps TRBD1 as D (5 bases). The CDR3 loop spans 13 amino acids. Germline CDR1 MDHEN, CDR2 SYDVKM. V gave up 5 bases and J gave up 4 bases, with 11 bases separating them. CDR3: CASSHSTGETQYF. The CDR3 nucleotides are TGTGCCAGCAGTCACAGCACAGGAGAGACCCAGTACTTC.

The J gene is TRBJ1-2, the V gene TRBV4-2; D perhaps matches TRBD1 (5 bases). The CDR3 loop spans 16 amino acids. Per the germline V gene, CDR1 is LGHNA and CDR2 is YNFKEQ. The ends were cut back, 1 base at V and 2 bases at J, with 14 bases in the middle. The CDR3 loop is CASSQVLARGNYGYTF. Written as DNA, the CDR3 is TGTGCCAGCAGCCAAGTTCTCGCCCGGGGCAACTATGGCTACACCTTC.

This rearrangement joins TRBV6-6 to TRBJ1-1; D unclear. This CDR3 contains 11 residues. Trimming took off 8 bases at V and 3 bases at J, with 7 bases between the two ends. CDR1 is MNHNY and CDR2 is SVGAGI in the germline V gene (reference sequence). CDR3 protein: CASPAHTEAFF. In DNA form, the CDR3 reads TGTGCCAGCCCAGCCCACACTGAAGCTTTCTTT.

This clonotype occurred a few times. The chain combines TRBV20-1 with TRBJ2-1, with 9 positions matching TRBD2. This CDR3 is 15 amino acids long. With 6 bases clipped from V and 7 bases from J, the junction kept 13 bases outside the gene matches. Germline-derived CDR1 and CDR2 are DFQATT and SNEGSKA (reference sequence). CDR3 loop: CSASPSSGVRNEQFF. The CDR3, as DNA: TGCAGTGCCAGCCCATCTAGCGGGGTTAGAAATGAGCAGTTCTTC.

This chain joins TRBV20-1 and TRBJ1-5; tentatively, D is TRBD1 (6 bases). This CDR3 has 15 residues. The V gene lost 1 base and the J gene lost 1 base, with 11 bases spanning the gap. CDR1 and CDR2 from the germline V gene are DFQATT and SNEGSKA (reference sequence). CDR3 sequence reads: CSARVGGPSNQPQHF. DNA for the CDR3: TGCAGTGCTAGAGTTGGGGGGCCAAGCAATCAGCCCCAGCATTTT.

V is TRBV19 and J is TRBJ2-3; no definite D call. V shed 3 bases and J shed 0 bases, with 10 bases lying between them. This CDR3 has 15 amino acids. From germline, CDR1 is LNHDA and CDR2 SQIVND (reference sequence). CDR3 residues: CASSITPSSTDTQYF. For the CDR3, the DNA is TGTGCCAGTAGTATTACGCCCTCTAGCACAGATACGCAGTATTTT.

This clonotype was recorded once. V is TRBV7-9 and J is TRBJ1-6, with no clear D. V lost 0 bases and J lost 8, with 11 bases in between. This CDR3 is 15 amino acids long. Germline CDR1 SEHNR, CDR2 FQNEAQ (reference sequence). CDR3 protein: CASSLAPAPDSPLHF. CDR3 sequence (DNA): TGTGCCAGCAGCTTAGCCCCAGCACCGGATTCACCCCTCCACTTT.

This clonotype was recorded at least ten times. This sequence joins TRBV11-2 and TRBJ2-1, with a tentative D call TRBD2 (5 bases). CDR1 is SGHAT, CDR2 FQNNGV, per germline. V gave up 3 bases and J gave up 4 bases, with 13 bases separating them. This CDR3 spans 15 amino acids. CDR3 amino acids: CASSLTREPYNEQFF. The DNA for the CDR3 is TGTGCCAGCAGCTTGACCCGGGAACCTTACAATGAGCAGTTCTTC.

This clonotype has just a few counts. The CDR3 nucleotides are TGTGCCAGCAGCCTCTTGGGGGTGACCTACGAGCAGTACTTC. Translated: CASSLLGVTYEQYF. The J gene is TRBJ2-7, the V gene TRBV3-1; either TRBD1 or TRBD2 may fit D (5 bases each). The germline V gene encodes CDR1 LGHDT and CDR2 YNNKEL (reference sequence). The germline V and J ends were trimmed by 4 bases and 2 bases, with 12 bases remaining between them. This CDR3 has 14 amino acids.

In its sample, this clonotype was seen many times. The CDR3, as DNA: TGTGCCAGCAGCATGAGGCGGGTCGGTGTTGCTGGGGCCAACGTCCTGACTTTC. Translated, it gives CASSMRRVGVAGANVLTF. The genes are TRBV12-3 or TRBV12-4 and TRBJ2-6, with a weak D call TRBD2 (5 bases). The V gene lost 6 bases and the J gene lost 2 bases, with 20 bases spanning the gap. This CDR3 comprises 18 residues.

In its sample, this clonotype was seen a few times. V and J are TRBV2 and TRBJ2-1, with 7 bases lining up with TRBD2. Germline V lookup: CDR1 SNHLY, CDR2 FYNNEI. J was trimmed by 3 bases and V by 6 bases; bases with no gene match: 14. The CDR3 covers 17 residues. The DNA of the CDR3 is TGTGCCAGCAGCAAAGCAACTAGCGCAGTGCTCTACAATGAGCAGTTCTTC. It codes for CASSKATSAVLYNEQFF.

The V and J genes are TRBV7-2 and TRBJ1-2; D gene ambiguous. Germline V gene data show CDR1 as SGHTA and CDR2 as FQGNSA. CDR3 size: 13 residues. V was shortened by 3 bases and J by 2 bases, with 7 bases between the two germline ends. CDR3 DNA: TGTGCCAGCAGCTTTGGAGGGAACTATGGCTACACCTTC. This encodes CASSFGGNYGYTF.

This clonotype has a count of ten or more. The CDR3 nucleotides are TGTGCCAGCAGGAGGACAGGGTTCACAGATACGCAGTATTTT. Translated, it gives CASRRTGFTDTQYF. The V and J genes are TRBV6-1 and TRBJ2-3, with TRBD1 identical over 8 bases. This CDR3 is 14 amino acids long. Germline-derived CDR1 and CDR2 are MNHNS and SASEGT. With 6 bases clipped from V and 2 bases from J, the junction kept 4 bases outside the gene matches.

This clonotype appeared many times. The chain employs TRBV6-2 or TRBV6-3 and TRBJ2-3; TRBD1 aligns across 7 bases. V shed 1 base and J 6 bases; nucleotides not matched to a gene: 7. The CDR3 runs 15 residues. Germline V gives CDR1 MNHEY, CDR2 SVGEGT. CDR3 in DNA: TGTGCCAGCAGTTACTTGGTCCAGGGGGAGGATACGCAGTATTTT. It translates to CASSYLVQGEDTQYF.